This T cell receptor (beta chain) derives from a study of long-term antiretroviral therapy in people with HIV. Study summary: A decade or so separates the oldest specimens from the later 2015 immediate-ART recommendation. Overall study results and limits: ART adherence, viral resistance and therapy changes went undocumented.

The CDR3 is 13 amino acids. Trimming took 4 bases from V and 3 from J; bases not matched to a gene: 2. Per the germline V gene, CDR1 is GTSNPN and CDR2 is SVGIG (reference sequence). At least one PBMC sample before ART and at least two after were required. Each HIV-infected participant was given treatment in the United States. At survey level, the immunoSEQ assay was run in its v3.0 version. Produced via immunoSEQ multiplex PCR; TCRdb's table is partial and in-frame only. The repertoire holds about 22,000 clones, with roughly 76% as singletons. As to this clone: What it binds is unknown.

The source of this sequence is a middle-aged woman with HIV. V usage is TRBV30 and J usage is TRBJ1-4; 7 positions agree with TRBD1. The source was unsorted PBMCs, collected about 21 months before starting antiretroviral therapy. The CDR3 coding sequence is TGTGCCTGGAACAGGGGTTCTAATGAAAAACTGTTTTTT. Its protein product is CAWNRGSNEKLFF. The variable domain in full, with the rest retrieved from reference TRBV30 and TRBJ1-4, is SQTIHQWPATLVQPVGSPLSLECTVEGTSNPNLYWYRQAAGRGLQLLFYSVGIGQISSEVPQNLSASRPQDRQFILSSKKLLLSDSGFYLCAWNRGSNEKLFFGSGTQLSVL.